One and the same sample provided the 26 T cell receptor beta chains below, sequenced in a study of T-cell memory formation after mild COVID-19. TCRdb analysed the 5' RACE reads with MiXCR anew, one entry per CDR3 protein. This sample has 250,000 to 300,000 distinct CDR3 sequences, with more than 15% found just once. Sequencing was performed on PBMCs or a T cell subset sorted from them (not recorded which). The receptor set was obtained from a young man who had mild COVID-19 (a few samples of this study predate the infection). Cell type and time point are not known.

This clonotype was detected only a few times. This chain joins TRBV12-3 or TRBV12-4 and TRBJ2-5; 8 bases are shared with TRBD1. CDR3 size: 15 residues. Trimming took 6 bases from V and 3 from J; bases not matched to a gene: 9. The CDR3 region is CASSRRQGAEETQYF. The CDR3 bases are TGTGCCAGCAGCAGGCGGCAGGGGGCCGAAGAGACCCAGTACTTC.

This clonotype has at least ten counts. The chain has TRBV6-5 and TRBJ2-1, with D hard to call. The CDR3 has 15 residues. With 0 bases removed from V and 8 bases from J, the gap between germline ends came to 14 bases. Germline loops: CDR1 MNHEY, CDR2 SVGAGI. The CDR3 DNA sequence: TGTGCCAGCAGTTACTCGGCCCGCCTGGATCATGAGCAGTTCTTC. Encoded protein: CASSYSARLDHEQFF.

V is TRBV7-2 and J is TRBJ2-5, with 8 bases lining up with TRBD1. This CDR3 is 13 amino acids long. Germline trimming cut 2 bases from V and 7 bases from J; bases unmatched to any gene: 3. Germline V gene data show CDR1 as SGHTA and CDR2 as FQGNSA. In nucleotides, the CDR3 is TGTGCCAGCAGCTTAACAGGGGGAGGGACCCAGTACTTC. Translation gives CASSLTGGGTQYF.

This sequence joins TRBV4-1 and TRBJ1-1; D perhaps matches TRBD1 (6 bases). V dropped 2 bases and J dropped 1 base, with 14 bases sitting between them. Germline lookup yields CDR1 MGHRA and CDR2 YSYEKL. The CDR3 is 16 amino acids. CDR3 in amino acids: CASSQIQGRGNTEAFF. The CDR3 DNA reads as TGCGCCAGCAGCCAAATTCAGGGGAGGGGGAACACTGAAGCTTTCTTT.

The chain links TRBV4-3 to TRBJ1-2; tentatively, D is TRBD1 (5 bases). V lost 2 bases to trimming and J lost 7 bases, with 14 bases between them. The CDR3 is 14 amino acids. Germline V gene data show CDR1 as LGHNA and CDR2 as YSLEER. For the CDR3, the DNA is TGCGCCAGCAGCCAATCCCTAGGGGAGGGTGGCTACACCTTC. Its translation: CASSQSLGEGGYTF.

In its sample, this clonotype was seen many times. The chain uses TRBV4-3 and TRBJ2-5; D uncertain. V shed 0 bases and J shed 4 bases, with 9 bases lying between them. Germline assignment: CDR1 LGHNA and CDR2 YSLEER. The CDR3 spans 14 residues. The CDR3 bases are TGCGCCAGCAGCCAAGATGATCTAACAGAGACCCAGTACTTC. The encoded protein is CASSQDDLTETQYF.

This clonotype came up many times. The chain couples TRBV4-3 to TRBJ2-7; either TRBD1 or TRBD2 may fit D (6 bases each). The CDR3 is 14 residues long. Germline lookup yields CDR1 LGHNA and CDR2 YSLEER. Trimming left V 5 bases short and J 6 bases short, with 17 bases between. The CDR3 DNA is TGCGCCAGCAGCATGCAAAAAGGGGGGCGCGAGCAGTACTTC. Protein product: CASSMQKGGREQYF.

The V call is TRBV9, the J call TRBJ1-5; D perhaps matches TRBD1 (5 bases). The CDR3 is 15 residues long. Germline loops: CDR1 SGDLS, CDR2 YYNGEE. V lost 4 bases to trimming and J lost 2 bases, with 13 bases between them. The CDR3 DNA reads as TGTGCCAGCAGCACCCCGGGGGGGGGCAATCAGCCCCAGCATTTT. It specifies CASSTPGGGNQPQHF.

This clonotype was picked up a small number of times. The CDR3 sequence: CASSSTGAHNEQFF. In DNA form, the CDR3 reads TGTGCCAGCAGCTCGACAGGGGCCCACAATGAGCAGTTCTTC. V is TRBV7-2 and J is TRBJ2-1; 8 bases are shared with TRBD1. The length of the CDR3 is 14 residues. With V trimmed by 4 bases and J by 5 bases, 4 bases remained unmatched. The germline V gene has CDR1 SGHTA and CDR2 FQGNSA.

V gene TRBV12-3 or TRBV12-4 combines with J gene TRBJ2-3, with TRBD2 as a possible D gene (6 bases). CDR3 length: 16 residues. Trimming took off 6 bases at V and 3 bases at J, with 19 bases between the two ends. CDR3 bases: TGTGCCAGCAGCCGCTCGGTGAGGGGAGGAACAGATACGCAGTATTTT. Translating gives CASSRSVRGGTDTQYF.

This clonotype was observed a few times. CDR3 sequence: CASSLAAFF. As DNA, the CDR3 is TGTGCCAGCAGCTTAGCCGCTTTCTTT. The rearrangement links TRBV7-2 to TRBJ1-1; D is unresolved. V lost 0 bases to trimming and J lost 11 bases, with 1 base between them. The CDR3 is 9 residues long. The germline gives CDR1 SGHTA, CDR2 FQGNSA.

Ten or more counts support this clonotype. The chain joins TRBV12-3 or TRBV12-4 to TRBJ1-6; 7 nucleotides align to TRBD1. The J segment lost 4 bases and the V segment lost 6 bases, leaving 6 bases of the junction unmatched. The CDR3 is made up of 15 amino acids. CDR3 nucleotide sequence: TGTGCCAGCAGCAACGACAGGGATTATAATTCACCCCTCCACTTT. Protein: CASSNDRDYNSPLHF.

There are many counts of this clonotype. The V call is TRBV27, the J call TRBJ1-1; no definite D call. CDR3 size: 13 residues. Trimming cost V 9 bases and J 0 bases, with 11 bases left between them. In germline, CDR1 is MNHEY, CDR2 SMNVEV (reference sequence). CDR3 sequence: CASRDDVNTEAFF. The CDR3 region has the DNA TGTGCCAGTCGGGATGATGTGAACACTGAAGCTTTCTTT.

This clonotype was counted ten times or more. CDR3 coding DNA: TGTGCCACCGCCTCCGGGGGCGCGGGCGGTAAAAACATTCAGTACTTC. As protein: CATASGGAGGKNIQYF. V usage is TRBV19 and J usage is TRBJ2-4; tentatively, D is TRBD1 or TRBD2 (6 bases each). CDR3 length: 16 amino acids. Germline V gene sequence: CDR1 LNHDA, CDR2 SQIVND (reference sequence). V was trimmed by 10 bases and J by 4 bases, leaving 23 bases between them.

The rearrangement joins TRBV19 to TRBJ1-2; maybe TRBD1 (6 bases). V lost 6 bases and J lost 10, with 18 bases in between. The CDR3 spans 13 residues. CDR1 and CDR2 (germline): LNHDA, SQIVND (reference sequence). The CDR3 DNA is TGTGCCAGTAGCAACGACCGCGGGGGCGTCTACACCTTC. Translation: CASSNDRGGVYTF.

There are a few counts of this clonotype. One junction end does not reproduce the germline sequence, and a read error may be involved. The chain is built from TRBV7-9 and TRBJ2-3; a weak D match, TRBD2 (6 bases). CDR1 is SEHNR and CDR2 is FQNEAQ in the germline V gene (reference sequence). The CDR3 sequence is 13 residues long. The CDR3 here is CASSLDMGGSPHF. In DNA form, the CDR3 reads TGTGCCAGCAGCTTAGATATGGGAGGTTCCCCACATTTT.

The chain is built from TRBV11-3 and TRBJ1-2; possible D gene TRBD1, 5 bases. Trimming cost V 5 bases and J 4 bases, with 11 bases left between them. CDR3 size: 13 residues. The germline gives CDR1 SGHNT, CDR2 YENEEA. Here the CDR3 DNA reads TGTGCCAGCAGCCCCCGGGACGGCTATGGCTACACCTTC. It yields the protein CASSPRDGYGYTF.

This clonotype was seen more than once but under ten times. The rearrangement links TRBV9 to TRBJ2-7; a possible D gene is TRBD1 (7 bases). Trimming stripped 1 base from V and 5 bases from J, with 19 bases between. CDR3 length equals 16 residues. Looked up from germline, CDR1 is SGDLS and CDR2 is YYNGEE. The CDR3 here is CASSVRFGQGGDEQYF. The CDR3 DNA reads TGTGCCAGCAGCGTAAGGTTCGGGCAGGGGGGAGACGAGCAGTACTTC.

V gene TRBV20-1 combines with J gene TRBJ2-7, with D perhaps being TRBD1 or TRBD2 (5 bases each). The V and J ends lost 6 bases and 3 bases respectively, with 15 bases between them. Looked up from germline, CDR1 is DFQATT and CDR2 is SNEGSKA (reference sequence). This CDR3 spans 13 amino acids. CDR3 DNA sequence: TGCAGTGCCGAGGGCCAGGGCCACTACGAGCAGTACTTC. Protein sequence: CSAEGQGHYEQYF.

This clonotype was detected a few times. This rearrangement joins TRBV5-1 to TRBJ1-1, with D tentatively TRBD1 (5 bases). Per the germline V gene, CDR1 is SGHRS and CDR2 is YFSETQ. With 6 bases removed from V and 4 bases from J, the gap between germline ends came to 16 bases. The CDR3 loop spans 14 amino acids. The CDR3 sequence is CASTQGTGSTEAFF. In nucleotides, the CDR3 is TGCGCCAGCACTCAAGGGACGGGGAGCACTGAAGCTTTCTTT.

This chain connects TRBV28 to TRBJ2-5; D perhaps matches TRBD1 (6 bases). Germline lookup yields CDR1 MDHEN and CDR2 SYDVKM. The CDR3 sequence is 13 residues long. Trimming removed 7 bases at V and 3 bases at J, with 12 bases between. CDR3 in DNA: TGTGCCAGCACCAACAGGGTCGAAGAGACCCAGTACTTC. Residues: CASTNRVEETQYF.

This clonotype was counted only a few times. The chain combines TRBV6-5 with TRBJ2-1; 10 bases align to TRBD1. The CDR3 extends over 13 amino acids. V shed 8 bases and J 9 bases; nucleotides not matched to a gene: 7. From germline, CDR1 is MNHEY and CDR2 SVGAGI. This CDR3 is CASGRQGAGEQFF. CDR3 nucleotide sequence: TGTGCCAGCGGGAGACAGGGGGCCGGTGAGCAGTTCTTC.

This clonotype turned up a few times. Here the CDR3 reads CASSFSIGNTIYF. In DNA, the CDR3 is TGTGCCAGCAGTTTTTCTATTGGAAACACCATATATTTT. This chain connects TRBV12-3 or TRBV12-4 to TRBJ1-3; D unclear. The CDR3 contains 13 residues. V was trimmed by 3 bases and J by 3 bases, leaving 6 bases between them.

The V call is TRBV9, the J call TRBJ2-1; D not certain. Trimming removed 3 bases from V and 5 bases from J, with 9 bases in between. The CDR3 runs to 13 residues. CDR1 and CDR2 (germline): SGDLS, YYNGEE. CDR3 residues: CASSAPIDNEQFF. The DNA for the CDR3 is TGTGCCAGCAGCGCACCAATAGACAATGAGCAGTTCTTC.

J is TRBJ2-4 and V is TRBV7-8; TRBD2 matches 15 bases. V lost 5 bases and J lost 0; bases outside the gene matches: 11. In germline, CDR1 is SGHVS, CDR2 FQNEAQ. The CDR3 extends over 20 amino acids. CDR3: CASSPRTSGGAGLAKNIQYF. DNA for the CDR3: TGTGCCAGCAGCCCGCGGACTAGCGGGGGGGCGGGATTAGCCAAAAACATTCAGTACTTC.

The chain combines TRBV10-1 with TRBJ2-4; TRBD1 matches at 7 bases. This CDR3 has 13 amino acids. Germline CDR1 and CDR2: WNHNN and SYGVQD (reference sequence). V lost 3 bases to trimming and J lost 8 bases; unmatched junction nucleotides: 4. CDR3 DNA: TGCGCCAGCAGTGACCGACAGGGCTACATTCAGTACTTC. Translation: CASSDRQGYIQYF.